A selection of T cell receptor beta chains follows, all from one sample in a study of OX40 agonist ivuxolimab in advanced cancers. Clones were sequenced by immunoSEQ multiplex PCR, and TCRdb holds only the in-frame ones, with some missing. This sample carries 40,000 to 45,000 clones, more than 75% of them seen once, and the ten largest clones take about 16%. Here the sequenced sample was CD4+ or CD8+ T cells sorted from blood, taken in a trial of the OX40 agonist ivuxolimab. The origin of the receptors is an adult with an advanced solid tumor such as melanoma, head and neck, liver or kidney cancer. Both conserved end residues are part of each CDR3. D genes are given only for firm matches. Only part of the rows carry a size: once, few, many, or a class if the clone is expanded.

clone size: NA
V gene: TRBV4-2
J gene: TRBJ1-6
D gene: NA
CDR3 length: 19
CDR3 DNA: TGTGCCAGCAGCCAAGCTTATGGGGCTCGCCACGGGGCGAATTCACCCCTCCACTTT
CDR3 protein: CASSQAYGARHGANSPLHF

clone size: NA
V gene: TRBV18
J gene: TRBJ2-7
D gene: NA
CDR3 length: 13
CDR3 DNA: TGTGCCAGTACCGGGGGCAGAACCTACGAGCAGTACTTC
CDR3 protein: CASTGGRTYEQYF

clone size: once
V gene: TRBV7-9
J gene: TRBJ1-2
D gene: TRBD1
CDR3 length: 17
CDR3 DNA: TGTGCCAGCAGCCGAACAGGGGGCGGTTACGTGAACTATGGCTACACCTTC
CDR3 protein: CASSRTGGGYVNYGYTF

clone size: NA
V gene: TRBV27
J gene: TRBJ1-2
D gene: NA
CDR3 length: 12
CDR3 DNA: TGTGCCAGCAGTTCGGGGGGGCTCAGCTACACCTTC
CDR3 protein: CASSSGGLSYTF

clone size: NA
V gene: TRBV29-1
J gene: TRBJ2-1
D gene: TRBD1
CDR3 length: 12
CDR3 DNA: TGCAGCGTTGGGGCAGGGGGCTATGAGCAGTTCTTC
CDR3 protein: CSVGAGGYEQFF

clone size: few
V gene: TRBV28
J gene: TRBJ1-1
D gene: NA
CDR3 length: 16
CDR3 DNA: TGTGCCAGCAGTTTAGCGGTAGTCACCATGAACACTGAAGCTTTCTTT
CDR3 protein: CASSLAVVTMNTEAFF

clone size: NA
V gene: TRBV13
J gene: TRBJ2-3
D gene: TRBD1
CDR3 length: 16
CDR3 DNA: TGTGCCAGCAGACCTAAAGACAGGGCGGTCGGAGATACGCAGTATTTT
CDR3 protein: CASRPKDRAVGDTQYF

clone size: NA
V gene: TRBV27
J gene: TRBJ2-2
D gene: TRBD1
CDR3 length: 14
CDR3 DNA: TGTGCCAGCAGTTCAGGGGGCAACACCGGGGAGCTGTTTTTT
CDR3 protein: CASSSGGNTGELFF

clone size: NA
V gene: TRBV4-3
J gene: TRBJ2-1
D gene: TRBD2
CDR3 length: 14
CDR3 DNA: TGCGCCAGCAGCCAAGATAGGCGGGGGAATGAGCAGTTCTTC
CDR3 protein: CASSQDRRGNEQFF

clone size: NA
V gene: TRBV4-3
J gene: TRBJ1-6
D gene: TRBD1
CDR3 length: 15
CDR3 DNA: TGCGCCAGCAGCCCCCAGACAGGGACGGGATCACCCCTCCACTTT
CDR3 protein: CASSPQTGTGSPLHF

clone size: NA
V gene: TRBV10-3
J gene: TRBJ2-7
D gene: NA
CDR3 length: 16
CDR3 DNA: TGTGCCATCAGCGGGAGTCGGATTAGGAGCTCCTACGAGCAGTACTTC
CDR3 protein: CAISGSRIRSSYEQYF

clone size: NA
V gene: TRBV9
J gene: TRBJ2-1
D gene: NA
CDR3 length: 15
CDR3 DNA: TGTGCCAGCAGCGTAGGGGGGGCCTCCTACAATGAGCAGTTCTTC
CDR3 protein: CASSVGGASYNEQFF

clone size: once
V gene: TRBV5-4
J gene: TRBJ2-5
D gene: TRBD2
CDR3 length: 17
CDR3 DNA: TGTGCCAGCAGCACCGGGACTAGCGGGAGGGCCTATGAGACCCAGTACTTC
CDR3 protein: CASSTGTSGRAYETQYF